These T cell receptor beta chains were read from a single sample in a study of blood T cell repertoires in COVID-19. The assay was immunoSEQ multiplex PCR, and TCRdb's table has in-frame clones only and misses some. The table lists about 150,000 clones, 70% to 90% of them singletons. The specimen was peripheral blood. These receptors were obtained from a man aged 65-85 years with acute or convalescent COVID-19. CDR3s include the opening cysteine and the closing phenylalanine or tryptophan. D genes are given only for firm matches. Size is omitted from some rows. Given values are once, few, many or a class for expanded clones.

V	J	size	D	CDR3	DNA
TRBV19	TRBJ2-3	once	TRBD1	CAARDRGTDTQYF	TGTGCCGCTCGGGACAGGGGGACAGATACGCAGTATTTT
TRBV28	TRBJ1-5	-	TRBD1	CASSSGQELSNQPQHF	TGTGCCAGCAGTTCGGGACAGGAACTTAGCAATCAGCCCCAGCATTTT
TRBV5-4	TRBJ2-2	-	TRBD1	CASTWTGSTGELFF	TGTGCCAGCACCTGGACAGGGTCTACCGGGGAGCTGTTTTTT
TRBV5-4	TRBJ2-7	-	-	CASSQGTNYEQYF	TGTGCCAGCAGCCAGGGGACTAACTACGAGCAGTACTTC
TRBV7-3	TRBJ2-1	-	-	CASSLAGPNNEQFF	TGTGCCAGCAGCTTAGCGGGGCCGAACAATGAGCAGTTCTTC
TRBV7-2	TRBJ2-7	-	-	CASSLVAGEQYF	TGTGCCAGCAGCTTAGTAGCTGGCGAGCAGTACTTC
TRBV7-3	TRBJ2-1	-	TRBD2	CASSPQGLDNEQFF	TGTGCCAGCAGCCCCCAGGGACTAGACAATGAGCAGTTCTTC
TRBV19	TRBJ2-3	-	TRBD2	CASSIVSSAGDSADTQYF	TGTGCCAGTAGTATAGTGAGTTCGGCGGGAGATTCTGCAGATACGCAGTATTTT
TRBV3-1/TRBV3-2	TRBJ2-1	-	-	CASSQGSGGEQFF	TGTGCCAGCAGCCAAGGGAGTGGTGGTGAGCAGTTCTTC
TRBV5-1	TRBJ2-5	-	TRBD2	CASSLGLAGGPEETQYF	TGCGCCAGCAGCTTGGGACTAGCGGGAGGGCCCGAAGAGACCCAGTACTTC
TRBV6-2/TRBV6-3	TRBJ1-5	-	-	CASSASGEGGNQPQHF	TGTGCCAGCAGTGCGAGTGGGGAGGGTGGCAATCAGCCCCAGCATTTT
TRBV7-9	TRBJ1-2	-	TRBD1	CASSLGGQVHYGYTF	TGTGCCAGCAGCTTAGGGGGACAGGTTCATTATGGCTACACCTTC
TRBV5-1	TRBJ2-6	-	TRBD1	CASRRTGSGANVLTF	TGCGCCAGCAGACGGACAGGGAGTGGGGCCAACGTCCTGACTTTC
TRBV10-3	TRBJ1-4	-	-	CAISERTGSEKLFF	TGTGCCATCAGTGAGAGAACAGGGTCGGAAAAACTGTTTTTT
TRBV24-1	TRBJ2-3	-	-	CATSDRTGVITDTQYF	TGTGCCACCAGTGATCGGACGGGAGTCATCACAGATACGCAGTATTTT
TRBV7-8	TRBJ2-5	-	-	CASSLGRDKTQYF	TGTGCCAGCAGCTTAGGCAGGGACAAGACCCAGTACTTC
TRBV2	TRBJ1-2	few	-	CASSQDFYGYTF	TGTGCCAGCAGCCAGGACTTCTATGGCTACACCTTC
TRBV7-2	TRBJ2-2	-	-	CASSTRTDSLPFF	TGTGCCAGCAGCACCCGGACAGACAGCCTTCCGTTTTTT
TRBV18	TRBJ2-5	-	-	CASSPPTISSKETQYF	TGTGCCAGCTCACCACCAACGATTTCCTCTAAAGAGACCCAGTACTTC
TRBV6-5	TRBJ2-7	-	-	CASSFSGASSYEQYF	TGTGCCAGCAGCTTTAGCGGAGCAAGCTCCTACGAGCAGTACTTC
TRBV7-9	TRBJ2-3	many	TRBD2	CASSVSGNTDTQYF	TGTGCCAGCAGTGTGAGCGGGAACACAGATACGCAGTATTTT
TRBV2	TRBJ2-3	-	TRBD2	CASSGGGIRTDTQYF	TGTGCCAGCAGTGGGGGGGGGATCCGCACAGATACGCAGTATTTT
TRBV5-8	TRBJ1-5	-	-	CASSFFKGVNNQPQHF	TGTGCCAGCAGCTTTTTTAAAGGGGTCAACAATCAGCCCCAGCATTTT
TRBV20-1	TRBJ2-1	-	TRBD2	CSASSGFSYNEQFF	TGCAGTGCTAGTAGCGGGTTTTCCTACAATGAGCAGTTCTTC
TRBV5-1	TRBJ1-3	few	-	CASSLVSSGNTIYF	TGCGCCAGCAGCTTAGTGAGCTCTGGAAACACCATATATTTT
TRBV7-9	TRBJ1-1	-	TRBD1	CASSPDRGTETEAFF	TGTGCCAGCAGCCCAGACAGGGGCACTGAAACTGAAGCTTTCTTT
TRBV7-9	TRBJ2-5	-	-	CASSPDSFQETQYF	TGTGCCAGCAGCCCCGACAGTTTCCAAGAGACCCAGTACTTC
TRBV19	TRBJ1-2	-	-	CASTPGADSYGYTF	TGTGCCAGTACTCCAGGGGCAGACTCCTATGGCTACACCTTC
TRBV28	TRBJ1-4	-	-	CASSSVNEKLFF	TGTGCCAGCTCTTCGGTTAATGAAAAACTGTTTTTT
TRBV10-3	TRBJ2-3	-	TRBD1	CAISESGQSTDTQYF	TGTGCCATCAGTGAGTCGGGACAGAGCACAGATACGCAGTATTTT
TRBV3-1/TRBV3-2	TRBJ2-7	few	-	CASSQDRLYYEQYF	TGTGCCAGCAGCCAAGATAGACTATACTACGAGCAGTACTTC
TRBV10-3	TRBJ1-2	once	TRBD1	CAISRVDRGSDYGYTF	TGTGCCATCAGTAGGGTGGACAGGGGGAGCGATTATGGCTACACCTTC
TRBV5-6	TRBJ2-1	-	TRBD2	CASSLGGRADEQFF	TGTGCCAGCAGCTTGGGGGGGAGGGCCGATGAGCAGTTCTTC